The clone carrying this T cell receptor beta chain was seen repeatedly, ten times or more. Its antigen remains unknown. The data belong to a study of early T cells in non-severe SARS-CoV-2 infection. Study-level information: The study sequenced bulk RNA from unsorted whole blood, with chains unpaired. Study observations and caveats: VDJdb matches were skewed toward anti-spike CD8 T cell responses.

CDR3 length: 16 residues. The germline V gene has CDR1 MNHNY and CDR2 SVGAGI (reference sequence). The ends were cut back, 0 bases at V and 0 bases at J, with 9 bases in the middle. Unique molecular identifiers were attached to individual cDNA molecules. One entry per CDR3 protein results from TCRdb running MiXCR on the 5' RACE reads. The table records roughly 54,000 distinct CDR3 sequences, 7.7% of them present only once. The TCR originated in an adult who was a healthcare worker with PCR-confirmed SARS-CoV-2 infection or an uninfected control (not recorded which). The V gene is TRBV6-6, the J gene TRBJ2-1; D unclear. The specimen comprised whole blood, sampled at baseline. The CDR3: CASSYSRSSSYNEQFF. In DNA form, the CDR3 reads TGTGCCAGCAGTTACTCTCGGTCCAGCTCCTACAATGAGCAGTTCTTC.